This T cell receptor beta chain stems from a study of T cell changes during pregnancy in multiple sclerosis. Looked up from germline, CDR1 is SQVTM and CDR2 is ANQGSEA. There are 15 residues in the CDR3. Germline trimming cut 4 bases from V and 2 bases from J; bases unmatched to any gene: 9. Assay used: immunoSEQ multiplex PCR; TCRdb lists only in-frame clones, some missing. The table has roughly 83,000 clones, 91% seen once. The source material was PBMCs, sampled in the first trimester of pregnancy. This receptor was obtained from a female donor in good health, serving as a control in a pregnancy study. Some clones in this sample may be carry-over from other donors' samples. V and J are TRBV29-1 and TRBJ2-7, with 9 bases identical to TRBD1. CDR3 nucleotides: TGCAGCGTTGTGGGACAGGGTCCGACTCCCTACGAGCAGTACTTC. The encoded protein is CSVVGQGPTPYEQYF.